This TCR beta chain emerged from a study of Tregs in tolerant kidney transplant recipients. This table comes from immunoSEQ multiplex PCR, and its TCRdb copy is limited to in-frame clones, with some not included. There are about 66,000 clones in the sample; 80% to 95% occur only once, and roughly 9.7% lies in the top ten. CDR3 length equals 13 residues. The V and J ends lost 1 base and 1 base respectively, with 4 bases between them. Germline CDR1 reads LNHDA; CDR2 reads SQIVND (reference sequence). Study-wide points: Biological reproducibility was not directly addressed in this study. Few patients were studied, so findings need validation in larger groups. Antigen-driven expansion was suggested because donor-specific Tregs expanded more than all Tregs in tolerant patients.

CD4+CD25+CD127- Tregs, CD4+CD25- non-Tregs, CD4 and CD8 cells were sorted. Turning to this clone: What it binds is unknown.

This chain links TRBV19 with TRBJ1-1, with D unclear. The sequence derives from a human donor who received a combined kidney and bone marrow transplant. Specimen: CD8+ T cells from blood, collected before the transplant. As DNA, the CDR3 is TGTGCCAGTAGTATAGGAGGGAACACTGAAGCTTTCTTT. Its translation is CASSIGGNTEAFF.